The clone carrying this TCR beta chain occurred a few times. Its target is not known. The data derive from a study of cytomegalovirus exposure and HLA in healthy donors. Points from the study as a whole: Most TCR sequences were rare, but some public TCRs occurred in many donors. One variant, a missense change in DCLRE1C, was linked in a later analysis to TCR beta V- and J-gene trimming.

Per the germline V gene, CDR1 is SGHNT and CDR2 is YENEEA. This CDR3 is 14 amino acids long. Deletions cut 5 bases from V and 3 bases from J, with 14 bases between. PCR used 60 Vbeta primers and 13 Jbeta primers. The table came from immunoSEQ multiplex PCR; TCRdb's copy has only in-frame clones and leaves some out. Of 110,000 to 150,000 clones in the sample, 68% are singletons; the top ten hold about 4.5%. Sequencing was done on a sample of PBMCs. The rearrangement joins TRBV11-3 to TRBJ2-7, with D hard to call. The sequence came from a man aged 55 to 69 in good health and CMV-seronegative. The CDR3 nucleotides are TGTGCCAGCAGCCCCGGAGACCTAGGCTACGAGCAGTACTTC. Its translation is CASSPGDLGYEQYF.